Presented here are 14 T cell receptor beta chains from one specimen sequenced in a study of cytomegalovirus exposure and HLA in healthy donors. Repertoires were generated with immunoSEQ multiplex PCR, while TCRdb's copy carries only in-frame clones and drops some. The data contain around 230,000 clones, approximately 84% of them singletons. What was sequenced was PBMCs. These receptors were taken from a woman aged 30 to 39 in good health and CMV-seropositive.

This clone was recorded only once. The genes are TRBV27 and TRBJ2-7, with TRBD1 matching over 7 bases. Germline lookup yields CDR1 MNHEY and CDR2 SMNVEV (reference sequence). V trimming: 5 bases; J trimming: 3 bases; junction bases outside the gene matches: 7. The CDR3 loop spans 14 amino acids. As DNA, the CDR3 is TGTGCCAGCAGTCCCCGGGACAGAAACTACGAGCAGTACTTC. It encodes CASSPRDRNYEQYF.

Only a few counts were recorded for this clone. The CDR3 DNA reads TGTGCCAGCAGGCAGCGATCTGGAAACACCATATATTTT. This sequence encodes CASRQRSGNTIYF. The gene calls are TRBV2 and TRBJ1-3; no clear D. This CDR3 region has 13 residues. The germline V gene has CDR1 SNHLY and CDR2 FYNNEI. The V gene lost 6 bases and the J gene lost 1 base, with 7 bases spanning the gap.

J is TRBJ1-5 and V is TRBV19, with TRBD1 matching 7 bases. This CDR3 is built from 14 residues. The trim removed 4 bases at V and 6 bases at J, leaving 6 bases unmatched. The germline CDR1 and CDR2 sequences are LNHDA and SQIVND (reference sequence). The CDR3 sequence is CASSKTTGTQPQHF. CDR3 coding DNA: TGTGCCAGTAGTAAAACGACAGGGACTCAGCCCCAGCATTTT.

V gene TRBV12-1 combines with J gene TRBJ2-2; the DNA was not compared with TRBD2, the D call given in the table. TRBV12-1 is listed as a pseudogene. CDR3 size: 19 residues. CDR3 in amino acids: CASSCPHFGGSCCTGELFF. Written as DNA, the CDR3 is TGTGCCAGCAGCTGCCCGCATTTTGGCGGGAGCTGTTGCACCGGGGAGCTGTTTTTT.

This clone was observed once. This chain connects TRBV5-1 to TRBJ1-1, with unresolved D. CDR3 length: 15 residues. Germline V gene sequence: CDR1 SGHRS, CDR2 YFSETQ. Trimming removed 1 base from V and 5 bases from J, with 15 bases in between. CDR3 nucleotide sequence: TGCGCCAGCAGCTTGAGTGTGGGCGCGGGAACTGAAGCTTTCTTT. Protein: CASSLSVGAGTEAFF. The complete variable domain, with remaining parts taken from reference TRBV5-1 and TRBJ1-1, reads KAGVTQTPRYLIKTRGQQVTLSCSPISGHRSVSWYQQTPGQGLQFLFEYFSETQRNKGNFPGRFSGRQFSNSRSEMNVSTLELGDSALYLCASSLSVGAGTEAFFGQGTRLTVV.

The V and J genes are TRBV27 and TRBJ2-1; TRBD2 aligns across 7 bases. Germline loops: CDR1 MNHEY, CDR2 SMNVEV (reference sequence). The J segment lost 0 bases and the V segment lost 8 bases, leaving 7 bases of the junction unmatched. CDR3 length: 15 amino acids. CDR3 nucleotides: TGTGCCAGCCGGGAGCTAGCGGCCTCCTACAATGAGCAGTTCTTC. This translates into CASRELAASYNEQFF.

The V gene is TRBV5-6, the J gene TRBJ2-5; no clear D gene. V was cut by 4 bases and J by 2 bases, with 15 bases left in between. Germline V CDR1 and CDR2: SGHDT, YYEEEE. The CDR3 has 15 residues. The CDR3 loop is CASSAVDFGQETQYF. The CDR3 DNA follows: TGTGCCAGCAGCGCGGTGGATTTCGGGCAAGAGACCCAGTACTTC.

CDR3 residues: CASSLEQGVGYTF. The CDR3 nucleotides are TGTGCCAGCAGCTTAGAACAGGGAGTTGGCTACACCTTC. The rearrangement links TRBV7-8 to TRBJ1-2; possibly TRBD1 for D (6 bases). Per germline, CDR1 SGHVS and CDR2 FQNEAQ. V shed 1 base and J shed 7 bases, with 10 bases lying between them. The CDR3 has 13 amino acids.

The chain recombines TRBV6-5 with TRBJ1-2; TRBD1 agrees at 8 bases. The CDR3 loop spans 13 amino acids. J gave up 4 bases and V 6 bases, and 4 bases lay outside the gene matches. Germline V gene sequence: CDR1 MNHEY, CDR2 SVGAGI. The DNA of the CDR3 is TGTGCCAGCAGCCGGACAGGGCTCTATGGCTACACCTTC. Protein product: CASSRTGLYGYTF.

The genes are TRBV28 and TRBJ2-7, with TRBD2 identical over 7 bases. With 3 bases clipped from V and 1 base from J, the junction kept 0 bases outside the gene matches. Germline V gives CDR1 MDHEN, CDR2 SYDVKM. The CDR3 consists of 13 residues. CDR3 amino acids: CASSLRGSYEQYF. The CDR3 bases are TGTGCCAGCAGTTTGCGGGGGTCCTACGAGCAGTACTTC.

The chain joins TRBV4-1 to TRBJ2-1; D ambiguous. Germline assignment: CDR1 MGHRA and CDR2 YSYEKL. V was cut by 2 bases and J by 10 bases, with 9 bases left in between. The CDR3 runs to 12 residues. The CDR3 spells CASSQPRREQFF. CDR3 sequence (DNA): TGCGCCAGCAGCCAACCCAGGCGAGAGCAGTTCTTC.

The chain links TRBV19 to TRBJ1-2, with 7 bases lining up with TRBD1. With 11 bases clipped from V and 7 bases from J, the junction kept 13 bases outside the gene matches. The CDR3 runs to 13 residues. Germline CDR1 and CDR2: LNHDA and SQIVND (reference sequence). The CDR3 spells CASERQGQGGYTF. The CDR3 coding sequence is TGTGCCTCGGAAAGACAGGGACAAGGTGGCTACACCTTC.

J is TRBJ1-4 and V is TRBV5-1, with D possibly TRBD1 on 5 matching bases. Germline V CDR1 and CDR2: SGHRS, YFSETQ. This CDR3 comprises 15 residues. The ends were cut back, 4 bases at V and 8 bases at J, with 18 bases in the middle. The CDR3 sequence: CASSMSTALGEKLFF. CDR3 sequence (DNA): TGCGCCAGCAGCATGTCGACAGCCCTAGGAGAAAAACTGTTTTTT.

The chain employs TRBV4-1 and TRBJ2-7; D remains ambiguous. This CDR3 has 14 residues. CDR1 and CDR2 from the germline V gene are MGHRA and YSYEKL. Trimming removed 0 bases from V and 3 bases from J, with 9 bases in between. The CDR3 DNA reads TGCGCCAGCAGCCAAGATATCGCGTACTACGAGCAGTACTTC. Encoded protein: CASSQDIAYYEQYF.